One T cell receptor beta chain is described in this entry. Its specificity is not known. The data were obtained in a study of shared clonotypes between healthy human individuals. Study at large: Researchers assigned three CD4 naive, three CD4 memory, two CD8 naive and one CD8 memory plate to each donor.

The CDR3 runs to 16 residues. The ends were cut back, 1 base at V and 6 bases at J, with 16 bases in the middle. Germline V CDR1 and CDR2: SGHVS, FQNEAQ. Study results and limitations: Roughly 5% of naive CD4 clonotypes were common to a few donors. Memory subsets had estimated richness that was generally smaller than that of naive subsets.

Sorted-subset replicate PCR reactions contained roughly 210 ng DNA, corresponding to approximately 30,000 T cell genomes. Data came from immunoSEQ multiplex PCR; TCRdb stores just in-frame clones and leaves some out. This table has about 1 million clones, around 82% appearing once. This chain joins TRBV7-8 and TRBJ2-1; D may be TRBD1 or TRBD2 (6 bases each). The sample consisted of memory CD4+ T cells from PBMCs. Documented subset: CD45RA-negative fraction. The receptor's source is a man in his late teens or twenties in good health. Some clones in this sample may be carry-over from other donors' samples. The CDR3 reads CASSLVGGPLVNEQFF. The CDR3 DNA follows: TGTGCCAGCAGCTTAGTTGGGGGGCCCCTCGTCAATGAGCAGTTCTTC.